This T cell receptor (beta chain) came from a study of blood T cell repertoires in COVID-19. Across the study: Specimens from acute and convalescent COVID-19 originated in the United States, Italy and Spain. T cells, B-cell-depleted T cells, or PBMCs supplied cDNA or gDNA.

Here immunoSEQ multiplex PCR was the method, and the copy in TCRdb shows in-frame clones only, minus some. The repertoire consists of roughly 260,000 clones, with 70% to 90% occurring once and the leading ten covering 1.9%. Across about two dozen US areas, participants ranged in age from 18 to 89 years. Cohorts were determined from participant-reported clinical history. The V gene lost 8 bases and the J gene lost 3 bases, with 10 bases spanning the gap. Germline assignment: CDR1 LGHDT and CDR2 YNNKEL (reference sequence). The CDR3 has 13 amino acids. Input material: PBMCs or T cells enriched from blood (not recorded which). V is TRBV3-1 (or the pseudogene TRBV3-2) and J is TRBJ2-2; D is possibly TRBD1 (6 bases). The TCR comes from a woman aged 45-60 years who had recovered from COVID-19. CDR3 protein: CASRNRDTGELFF. The CDR3 DNA follows: TGTGCCAGCCGTAACAGGGACACCGGGGAGCTGTTTTTT.